One sample yielded the 19 T cell receptor beta chains listed below, sequenced in a study of blood T cell repertoires in COVID-19. Using immunoSEQ multiplex PCR, the repertoire was profiled, and TCRdb retains in-frame clones only, with some absent. Counted here are more than 200,000 clones, 85% to 90% occurring once; the ten biggest clones make up approximately 10%. Sequencing was done on a sample of peripheral blood. These receptors came from a woman aged 45 to 65 with COVID-19, enrolled during active disease.

The V call is TRBV19, the J call TRBJ2-6; maybe TRBD1 (6 bases). Germline CDR1 reads LNHDA; CDR2 reads SQIVND (reference sequence). This CDR3 is built from 14 residues. V dropped 10 bases and J dropped 2 bases, with 12 bases sitting between them. The CDR3 sequence: CAIAQGAGANVLTF. The CDR3 nucleotides read TGTGCCATCGCACAGGGCGCTGGGGCCAACGTCCTGACTTTC.

This chain connects TRBV6-2 or TRBV6-3 to TRBJ2-7; D remains unclear. The germline CDR1 and CDR2 sequences are MNHEY and SVGEGT. V was trimmed by 5 bases and J by 6 bases, leaving 17 bases between them. The CDR3 loop spans 14 amino acids. The CDR3 nucleotides read TGTGCCAGCAGTAAACACCACACGGGTTGCGAGCAGTACTTC. This sequence encodes CASSKHHTGCEQYF.

A note on this clone: Other DNA sequences in the same sample also yield this CDR3. The chain carries TRBV10-1 and TRBJ1-5; no clear D gene. This CDR3 has 13 residues. V lost 2 bases to trimming and J lost 4 bases, with 6 bases between them. Germline V CDR1 and CDR2: WNHNN, SYGVQD (reference sequence). This CDR3 reads CASSETGNQPQHF. For the CDR3, the DNA is TGCGCCAGCAGTGAGACGGGGAATCAGCCCCAGCATTTT.

The chain has TRBV4-1 and TRBJ2-3, with a possible D match to TRBD1 (6 bases). In germline, CDR1 is MGHRA, CDR2 YSYEKL. This CDR3 is built from 15 residues. V lost 0 bases and J lost 1, with 8 bases in between. The CDR3 DNA sequence: TGCGCCAGCAGCCAAGAGGGGGCGGGCACAGATACGCAGTATTTT. Its translation is CASSQEGAGTDTQYF.

This sequence joins TRBV29-1 and TRBJ2-3, with 9 bases that match TRBD2. CDR3 length: 14 amino acids. Trimming at V came to 7 bases and at J to 3 bases, leaving 8 bases not matched to a gene. The germline gives CDR1 SQVTM, CDR2 ANQGSEA. CDR3: CSAPGLAGTDTQYF. CDR3 bases: TGCAGCGCTCCGGGGCTAGCGGGGACAGATACGCAGTATTTT.

In this sample, this clone turned up a few times. This rearrangement joins TRBV2 to TRBJ1-1; D is possibly TRBD1 (6 bases). Germline values: CDR1 SNHLY, CDR2 FYNNEI. The V end was cut by 6 bases, the J end by 11 bases, with 13 bases between. The CDR3 is made up of 11 amino acids. CDR3 nucleotide sequence: TGTGCCAGCAGACAGGGTCTGTTTGCTTTCTTT. This translates into CASRQGLFAFF.

This clone has just a few counts. The V gene is TRBV5-1, the J gene TRBJ1-6, with TRBD1 as a possible D gene (6 bases). CDR3 length: 14 residues. Germline V CDR1 and CDR2: SGHRS, YFSETQ. V dropped 0 bases and J dropped 7 bases, with 8 bases sitting between them. Here the CDR3 DNA reads TGCGCCAGCAGCTTGGCAGGGGCAAATTCACCCCTCCACTTT. Residues: CASSLAGANSPLHF.

This clone is a singleton in its sample. The chain employs TRBV27 and TRBJ2-6; 7 bases are a match to TRBD1. This CDR3 is built from 19 residues. Germline V gives CDR1 MNHEY, CDR2 SMNVEV (reference sequence). Unmatched junction bases numbered 14, after V lost 5 bases and J lost 1 base. The CDR3 protein is CASSVRLTGILSGANVLTF. CDR3 sequence (DNA): TGTGCCAGCAGTGTCCGCCTGACAGGGATCTTGTCTGGGGCCAACGTCCTGACTTTC. Complete variable domain (other parts from reference TRBV27 and TRBJ2-6): EAQVTQNPRYLITVTGKKLTVTCSQNMNHEYMSWYRQDPGLGLRQIYYSMNVEVTDKGDVPEGYKVSRKEKRNFPLILESPSPNQTSLYFCASSVRLTGILSGANVLTFGAGSRLTVL.

The chain joins TRBV28 to TRBJ1-5, with TRBD1 matching over 8 bases. Unmatched junction bases numbered 4, after V lost 4 bases and J lost 2 bases. Germline CDR1 reads MDHEN; CDR2 reads SYDVKM. CDR3 length: 15 amino acids. The chain's CDR3 is CASSSQGDGNQPQHF. The CDR3 DNA reads as TGTGCCAGCAGTTCACAGGGGGATGGCAATCAGCCCCAGCATTTT.

This clone appeared once. The chain employs TRBV18 and TRBJ2-5, with TRBD2 matching over 8 bases. With 5 bases clipped from V and 8 bases from J, the junction kept 7 bases outside the gene matches. In germline, CDR1 is KGHSH, CDR2 LQKENI. This CDR3 region has 13 residues. DNA for the CDR3: TGTGCCAGCTCATCGGGACTAGAGCGAACCCAGTACTTC. It yields the protein CASSSGLERTQYF.

The J gene is TRBJ2-7, the V gene TRBV5-4; TRBD1 aligns across 9 bases. V lost 0 bases and J lost 7; bases outside the gene matches: 2. Germline V gene data show CDR1 as SGHNT and CDR2 as YYREEE (reference sequence). The CDR3 spans 13 residues. The CDR3 coding sequence is TGTGCCAGCAGCTTGGACAGGGGGCTTGAGCAGTACGTC. Its translation is CASSLDRGLEQYV.

The chain uses TRBV28 and TRBJ1-5, with D uncertain. Trimming removed 1 base at V and 5 bases at J, with 6 bases between. The CDR3 contains 13 residues. Germline V CDR1 and CDR2: MDHEN, SYDVKM. The CDR3, as DNA: TGTGCCAGCAGTTTATCTCAGTATCAGCCCCAGCATTTT. Protein: CASSLSQYQPQHF.

This clone was counted a single time. The chain recombines TRBV27 with TRBJ2-5; 8 bases map to TRBD2. From germline, CDR1 is MNHEY and CDR2 SMNVEV (reference sequence). With V trimmed by 2 bases and J by 0 bases, 2 bases remained unmatched. This CDR3 region has 15 residues. The CDR3 region has the DNA TGTGCCAGCAGTTTAACGGGGGGGGACCAAGAGACCCAGTACTTC. Amino acids: CASSLTGGDQETQYF.

The rearrangement joins TRBV5-1 to TRBJ2-5; possible D gene TRBD2, 5 bases. The length of the CDR3 is 14 residues. V dropped 0 bases and J dropped 1 base, with 7 bases sitting between them. Germline loops: CDR1 SGHRS, CDR2 YFSETQ. CDR3 region: CASSLGTLQETQYF. The CDR3 coding sequence is TGCGCCAGCAGCTTGGGGACTCTCCAAGAGACCCAGTACTTC.

The genes are TRBV4-2 and TRBJ2-3; maybe TRBD1 (5 bases). Germline lookup yields CDR1 LGHNA and CDR2 YNFKEQ. Trimming stripped 1 base from V and 4 bases from J, with 12 bases between. The CDR3 loop spans 15 amino acids. CDR3 bases: TGTGCCAGCAGCCAAGGAGCGCAGGGTGCAGATACGCAGTATTTT. This gives the protein CASSQGAQGADTQYF.

The count of this clone is one. The V gene is TRBV29-1, the J gene TRBJ1-2; D perhaps matches TRBD1 (6 bases). CDR1 is SQVTM, CDR2 ANQGSEA, per germline. Trimming took 5 bases from V and 0 from J, leaving 16 bases between them. This CDR3 is 15 amino acids long. CDR3 loop: CSVFVGGLPNYGYTF. CDR3 DNA: TGCAGCGTTTTCGTGGGGGGGCTTCCTAACTATGGCTACACCTTC.

As DNA, the CDR3 is TGTGCCAGTAGTCCCCCGGGACTGTCTCTCTCTGGGGCCAACGTCCTGACTTTC. This codes for CASSPPGLSLSGANVLTF. The V and J genes are TRBV19 and TRBJ2-6, with D maybe TRBD2 (6 bases). The V gene's germline CDR1 is LNHDA and CDR2 SQIVND (reference sequence). This CDR3 has 18 amino acids. The V end was cut by 5 bases, the J end by 0 bases, with 17 bases between.

This clone was seen a single time. The rearrangement links TRBV10-2 to TRBJ2-2; 15 nucleotides align to TRBD2. Germline V gene data show CDR1 as WSHSY and CDR2 as SAAADI. The CDR3 contains 15 residues. Trimming removed 8 bases from V and 7 bases from J; junction bases left unmatched: 5. This CDR3 is CASGLAGGSGGELFF. The CDR3 region has the DNA TGCGCCAGCGGACTAGCGGGGGGGTCTGGCGGGGAGCTGTTTTTT.

The genes are TRBV10-3 and TRBJ1-1, with TRBD1 matching over 8 bases. The trim removed 8 bases at V and 5 bases at J, leaving 16 bases unmatched. Germline loops: CDR1 ENHRY, CDR2 SYGVKD. This CDR3 is 16 amino acids long. DNA of the CDR3: TGTGCCATCCATGGAGGACAGGGCGAGGGGAGGACTGAAGCTTTCTTT. This gives the protein CAIHGGQGEGRTEAFF.